This T cell receptor beta chain was documented in a study of blood T cell repertoires in COVID-19. At the level of the study: Material from acute and convalescent COVID-19 was sourced from the United States, Italy and Spain.

In the source study's methods: Amplification with reference gene primers provided the estimates of nucleated cell counts. TCRdb's copy holds only in-frame clones and misses some; the assay was immunoSEQ multiplex PCR. V and J calls and clone size follow that table, whereas D and trimming were derived from the DNA. Among 100,000 to 150,000 clones, more than 85% were seen once, and the ten largest hold just over 2%. The germline CDR1 and CDR2 sequences are SGHTA and FQGNSA. This CDR3 has 15 amino acids. The V gene lost 2 bases and the J gene lost 0 bases, with 11 bases spanning the gap. V is TRBV7-2 and J is TRBJ2-7; no clear D gene. Input material: peripheral blood. This TCR was sampled from a man aged 45-65 years with COVID-19, enrolled during active disease. The chain's CDR3 is CASSLSRWLSYEQYF. The DNA for the CDR3 is TGTGCCAGCAGCTTAAGCAGGTGGCTCTCCTACGAGCAGTACTTC.